These T cell receptor beta chains were read from a single sample in a study of blood T cell repertoires in COVID-19. Measured with immunoSEQ multiplex PCR; TCRdb has only the in-frame clones, and not every one. The sample lists approximately 120,000 clones, approximately 81% occurring once. Sequencing input: peripheral blood. Receptors originate from a man aged 40-50 years with active or convalescent COVID-19. CDR3s include the opening cysteine and the closing phenylalanine or tryptophan. The order of the fields is CDR3 DNA, CDR3 protein, V gene, D gene, J gene, clone size. The D gene is left open where the match is weak. A row's size may be missing; if present it is once, few, many or a size class.

CDR3 DNA: TGCGCCAGCAGCTTGGCGACAGGGGGCGGTGGAGATACGCAGTATTTT; CDR3 protein: CASSLATGGGGDTQYF; V gene: TRBV5-1; D gene: TRBD1; J gene: TRBJ2-3; clone size: .
CDR3 DNA: TGTGCCAGCAGCCCCACCTCAAGAGGGGAGCAGTTCTTC; CDR3 protein: CASSPTSRGEQFF; V gene: TRBV3-1/TRBV3-2; D gene: .; J gene: TRBJ2-1; clone size: .
CDR3 DNA: TGTGCCAGCAGTGAAGCGCTCCCAGGTGGTCTGTTTTTT; CDR3 protein: CASSEALPGGLFF; V gene: TRBV2; D gene: .; J gene: TRBJ1-4; clone size: .
CDR3 DNA: TGTGCCAGTAGGCCTACAGGGGTGGATTCACCCCTCCACTTT; CDR3 protein: CASRPTGVDSPLHF; V gene: TRBV19; D gene: TRBD1; J gene: TRBJ1-6; clone size: .
CDR3 DNA: TGTGCCAGCAGTTTAACAGTAGGGGCGGCTTATATCTTT; CDR3 protein: CASSLTVGAAYIF; V gene: TRBV28; D gene: .; J gene: TRBJ1-1; clone size: .
CDR3 DNA: TGTGCCAGCAGTGAACCCTCGGGGTCCGGCTACACCTTC; CDR3 protein: CASSEPSGSGYTF; V gene: TRBV2; D gene: .; J gene: TRBJ1-2; clone size: few
CDR3 DNA: TGCGCCAGCAGCCAAGACTGGCAGGGAGGACAGCCCCAGCATTTT; CDR3 protein: CASSQDWQGGQPQHF; V gene: TRBV4-3; D gene: .; J gene: TRBJ1-5; clone size: .
CDR3 DNA: TGTGCCAGCAGCCGACAGGGAGAAGAGACCCAGTACTTC; CDR3 protein: CASSRQGEETQYF; V gene: TRBV5-4; D gene: TRBD1; J gene: TRBJ2-5; clone size: .
CDR3 DNA: TGTGCTAGTGGCGGGGGGGTTCAAGAGACCCAGTACTTC; CDR3 protein: CASGGGVQETQYF; V gene: TRBV12-5; D gene: TRBD2; J gene: TRBJ2-5; clone size: .
CDR3 DNA: TGTGCCTGGAGTGTTGGGGCAGGGGGGCAAGGGACCCAGTACTTC; CDR3 protein: CAWSVGAGGQGTQYF; V gene: TRBV30; D gene: .; J gene: TRBJ2-5; clone size: few
CDR3 DNA: TGCGCCAGCAGCCAAGGGGCGAACACTGAAGCTTTCTTT; CDR3 protein: CASSQGANTEAFF; V gene: TRBV4-3; D gene: .; J gene: TRBJ1-1; clone size: .
CDR3 DNA: TGTGCCAGCAGTTCTACAGCTAACTATGGCTACACCTTC; CDR3 protein: CASSSTANYGYTF; V gene: TRBV12-3/TRBV12-4; D gene: .; J gene: TRBJ1-2; clone size: .
CDR3 DNA: TGCAGCGTTGGGGGGACAGCCCAGAGCTCCTACGAGCAGTACTTC; CDR3 protein: CSVGGTAQSSYEQYF; V gene: TRBV29-1; D gene: TRBD1; J gene: TRBJ2-7; clone size: .
CDR3 DNA: TGCGCCAGCAGCTTGGAAGGGGCGTCTCCTAACGAGCAGTACTTC; CDR3 protein: CASSLEGASPNEQYF; V gene: TRBV5-1; D gene: .; J gene: TRBJ2-7; clone size: few
CDR3 DNA: TGTGCCAGCAGCTTAGATCTATCGGTCGCGCAGTATTTT; CDR3 protein: CASSLDLSVAQYF; V gene: TRBV11-2; D gene: .; J gene: TRBJ2-3; clone size: .
CDR3 DNA: TGTGCCAGCAGTCCGAGCGGACCTAAGGGCAATGAGCAGTTCTTC; CDR3 protein: CASSPSGPKGNEQFF; V gene: TRBV7-9; D gene: .; J gene: TRBJ2-1; clone size: once
CDR3 DNA: TGCAGCGTTGGAAAAGACAGGGGGCCTGGCTACACCTTC; CDR3 protein: CSVGKDRGPGYTF; V gene: TRBV29-1; D gene: TRBD1; J gene: TRBJ1-2; clone size: .
CDR3 DNA: TGTGCCAGTAGTCCCCACTTGGTCGCAAGCTCCTACGAGCAGTACTTC; CDR3 protein: CASSPHLVASSYEQYF; V gene: TRBV19; D gene: .; J gene: TRBJ2-7; clone size: .
CDR3 DNA: TGCAGCGGCGGGAGGACCGGGGAGCTGTTTTTT; CDR3 protein: CSGGRTGELFF; V gene: TRBV29-1; D gene: TRBD2; J gene: TRBJ2-2; clone size: .
CDR3 DNA: TGCAGCGCCCGTGGGACAGGGGACCTATATGGCTACACCTTC; CDR3 protein: CSARGTGDLYGYTF; V gene: TRBV29-1; D gene: TRBD1; J gene: TRBJ1-2; clone size: .
CDR3 DNA: TGTGCCAGCAGCGCCCTTAATACTAACTATGGCTACACCTTC; CDR3 protein: CASSALNTNYGYTF; V gene: TRBV9; D gene: .; J gene: TRBJ1-2; clone size: few
CDR3 DNA: TGTGCCAGCAGCCGCTATAATACAGGGGGCTGGGGCTACACCTTC; CDR3 protein: CASSRYNTGGWGYTF; V gene: TRBV3-1/TRBV3-2; D gene: TRBD1; J gene: TRBJ1-2; clone size: .
CDR3 DNA: TGTGCCAGCAGACAGAGCATGAACACTGAAGCTTTCTTT; CDR3 protein: CASRQSMNTEAFF; V gene: TRBV6-5; D gene: .; J gene: TRBJ1-1; clone size: .
CDR3 DNA: TGTGCCAGCAGTTATAAAACAGGGGAGCTGTTTTTT; CDR3 protein: CASSYKTGELFF; V gene: TRBV12-3/TRBV12-4; D gene: .; J gene: TRBJ2-2; clone size: .
CDR3 DNA: TGTGCCAGCAGTGAGCTAGCGGGAGGGCCGGATACGCAGTATTTT; CDR3 protein: CASSELAGGPDTQYF; V gene: TRBV6-4; D gene: TRBD2; J gene: TRBJ2-3; clone size: .
CDR3 DNA: TGTGCCAGCTCACCACGTTCGGATCAGCCCCAGCATTTT; CDR3 protein: CASSPRSDQPQHF; V gene: TRBV18; D gene: .; J gene: TRBJ1-5; clone size: .
CDR3 DNA: TGTGCCAGCAGCTTAGGGTCCCAGCGGAGGGGTCCAGAGACCCAGTACTTC; CDR3 protein: CASSLGSQRRGPETQYF; V gene: TRBV11-2; D gene: .; J gene: TRBJ2-5; clone size: .
CDR3 DNA: TGCGCCAGCAGCCAAGAGGGAGGGGTTGGCCAGCCCCAGCATTTT; CDR3 protein: CASSQEGGVGQPQHF; V gene: TRBV4-1; D gene: .; J gene: TRBJ1-5; clone size: .
CDR3 DNA: TGTGCCAGCAGTGAAATGTTAGGGGCAGGGGGCAAGGTGGAGCAGTACTTC; CDR3 protein: CASSEMLGAGGKVEQYF; V gene: TRBV6-1; D gene: TRBD1; J gene: TRBJ2-7; clone size: few
CDR3 DNA: TGCGCCAGCAGCCGAGGGGGCATGTTGTCCTACGAGCAGTACTTC; CDR3 protein: CASSRGGMLSYEQYF; V gene: TRBV4-1; D gene: TRBD1; J gene: TRBJ2-7; clone size: .
CDR3 DNA: TGTGCCACCCTCGACAGGGGAGGAAGCAATCAGCCCCAGCATTTT; CDR3 protein: CATLDRGGSNQPQHF; V gene: TRBV19; D gene: TRBD1; J gene: TRBJ1-5; clone size: .
CDR3 DNA: TGCGCCAGCAGCGCGGGACAGGGCTCCTACAATGAGCAGTTCTTC; CDR3 protein: CASSAGQGSYNEQFF; V gene: TRBV5-1; D gene: TRBD1; J gene: TRBJ2-1; clone size: .
CDR3 DNA: TGTGCCAGCAGTTTACAAAGGGGTAACTATGGCTACACCTTC; CDR3 protein: CASSLQRGNYGYTF; V gene: TRBV27; D gene: .; J gene: TRBJ1-2; clone size: .
CDR3 DNA: TGTGCCAGCAGTGCACAGGGAGGGGGCAATCAGCCCCAGCATTTT; CDR3 protein: CASSAQGGGNQPQHF; V gene: TRBV28; D gene: .; J gene: TRBJ1-5; clone size: .
CDR3 DNA: TGTGCCATCAGTGGGACTAGCGGAGCCTACGAGCAGTACTTC; CDR3 protein: CAISGTSGAYEQYF; V gene: TRBV10-3; D gene: TRBD2; J gene: TRBJ2-7; clone size: .
CDR3 DNA: TGTGCCAGCAGGATGACTAGCGGGAGCTTCACAGATACGCAGTATTTT; CDR3 protein: CASRMTSGSFTDTQYF; V gene: TRBV2; D gene: TRBD2; J gene: TRBJ2-3; clone size: .
CDR3 DNA: TGTGCCAGCAGTTTGGCAGCGGGGGGGGGTGAGCAGTTCTTC; CDR3 protein: CASSLAAGGGEQFF; V gene: TRBV27; D gene: TRBD2; J gene: TRBJ2-1; clone size: .
CDR3 DNA: TGTGCCAGCAGCCAAGATGCGGCAGGGAACTATGGCTACACCTTC; CDR3 protein: CASSQDAAGNYGYTF; V gene: TRBV3-1/TRBV3-2; D gene: .; J gene: TRBJ1-2; clone size: once
CDR3 DNA: TGTGCCAGCAGCTCAAACTTCTTCAACTATGGCTACACCTTC; CDR3 protein: CASSSNFFNYGYTF; V gene: TRBV7-9; D gene: .; J gene: TRBJ1-2; clone size: few
CDR3 DNA: TGTGCCAGCAGTGCGGGACTAGCGGTCCCCGGGGAGCTGTTTTTT; CDR3 protein: CASSAGLAVPGELFF; V gene: TRBV27; D gene: TRBD2; J gene: TRBJ2-2; clone size: .
CDR3 DNA: TGTGCCAGCAGCTTAGGTCCAGAGCAGTACTTC; CDR3 protein: CASSLGPEQYF; V gene: TRBV11-2; D gene: .; J gene: TRBJ2-7; clone size: .
CDR3 DNA: TGTGCCAGCTCACCACCGAGCTTTCGGGGGTCCGGGGAGCTGTTTTTT; CDR3 protein: CASSPPSFRGSGELFF; V gene: TRBV18; D gene: .; J gene: TRBJ2-2; clone size: once
CDR3 DNA: TGTGCCAGCAGACAGGGCGGGGAGACCCAGTACTTC; CDR3 protein: CASRQGGETQYF; V gene: TRBV6-5; D gene: .; J gene: TRBJ2-5; clone size: .
CDR3 DNA: TGCGCCAGCACCGGGAATAACCCTGATTCACCCCTCCACTTT; CDR3 protein: CASTGNNPDSPLHF; V gene: TRBV10-1; D gene: .; J gene: TRBJ1-6; clone size: .
CDR3 DNA: TGTGCCAGCAGCCTTGGGGCCCTCGGAGGCTACACCTTC; CDR3 protein: CASSLGALGGYTF; V gene: TRBV28; D gene: .; J gene: TRBJ1-2; clone size: .
CDR3 DNA: TGCGCCAGCAGCCCGGGACAGGGTTCATATAATTCACCCCTCCACTTT; CDR3 protein: CASSPGQGSYNSPLHF; V gene: TRBV5-1; D gene: TRBD1; J gene: TRBJ1-6; clone size: .
CDR3 DNA: TGTGCCAGCAGCCAAGATAATATGAACACTGAAGCTTTCTTT; CDR3 protein: CASSQDNMNTEAFF; V gene: TRBV4-2; D gene: .; J gene: TRBJ1-1; clone size: .
CDR3 DNA: TGTGCCAGCAGCCTAGGGGACAGGGGTGTTACTGAAGCTTTCTTT; CDR3 protein: CASSLGDRGVTEAFF; V gene: TRBV7-3; D gene: TRBD1; J gene: TRBJ1-1; clone size: .
CDR3 DNA: TGTGCCATCCTAGGGGTAGACAGGGGCTCCTACGAGCAGTACTTC; CDR3 protein: CAILGVDRGSYEQYF; V gene: TRBV10-3; D gene: TRBD1; J gene: TRBJ2-7; clone size: .
CDR3 DNA: TGTGCCAGCAGGGAACTAGGAAACACAGATACGCAGTATTTT; CDR3 protein: CASRELGNTDTQYF; V gene: TRBV2; D gene: .; J gene: TRBJ2-3; clone size: .
CDR3 DNA: TGTGCCAGTACCCCTGCAGGGGGCCTGGATGGCTACACCTTC; CDR3 protein: CASTPAGGLDGYTF; V gene: TRBV19; D gene: TRBD1; J gene: TRBJ1-2; clone size: .
CDR3 DNA: TGCGCCAGCAGCCGTGGACAGAACACCGGGGAGCTGTTTTTT; CDR3 protein: CASSRGQNTGELFF; V gene: TRBV4-1; D gene: .; J gene: TRBJ2-2; clone size: many
CDR3 DNA: TGTGCCAGCAGCGTAGGACAGGGTGGGAACTATGGCTACACCTTC; CDR3 protein: CASSVGQGGNYGYTF; V gene: TRBV5-4; D gene: TRBD1; J gene: TRBJ1-2; clone size: .
CDR3 DNA: TGTGCCAGCAGACCCCCACAGGGGGTGGTCTATGGCTACACCTTC; CDR3 protein: CASRPPQGVVYGYTF; V gene: TRBV6-6; D gene: TRBD1; J gene: TRBJ1-2; clone size: .
CDR3 DNA: TGTGCCAGCGGGACAGGGGCGCAAGAGACCCAGTACTTC; CDR3 protein: CASGTGAQETQYF; V gene: TRBV12-3/TRBV12-4; D gene: TRBD1; J gene: TRBJ2-5; clone size: .
CDR3 DNA: TGCGCCAGCAGCTTGCTCGCGAAAACCATCACAGATACGCAGTATTTT; CDR3 protein: CASSLLAKTITDTQYF; V gene: TRBV5-1; D gene: .; J gene: TRBJ2-3; clone size: .